The source of this T cell receptor (beta chain) is a study of blood T cell repertoires in COVID-19. Study at large: Sources were T cells, B-cell-depleted T cells, or PBMCs; the material itself was cDNA or gDNA.

Looked up from germline, CDR1 is LGHNA and CDR2 is YSLEER. The CDR3 loop spans 14 amino acids. Unmatched junction bases numbered 5, after V lost 4 bases and J lost 4 bases. In the authors' methods: Reference gene primer amplification in the assay estimated nucleated cell counts. The data were produced by immunoSEQ multiplex PCR, yet TCRdb's version contains in-frame clones alone and is incomplete. Clone size and the V and J calls come from that table; the DNA yielded D and trimming. Of around 95,000 clones listed, roughly 87% are singletons. The chain recombines TRBV4-3 with TRBJ2-7, with TRBD1 matching over 9 bases. The receptor was derived from a man aged 25-45 years in a cohort sampled during active COVID-19. The sequenced sample consisted of peripheral blood. CDR3 protein: CASSPGTGRYEQYF. For the CDR3, the DNA is TGCGCCAGCAGCCCGGGGACAGGGAGGTACGAGCAGTACTTC.